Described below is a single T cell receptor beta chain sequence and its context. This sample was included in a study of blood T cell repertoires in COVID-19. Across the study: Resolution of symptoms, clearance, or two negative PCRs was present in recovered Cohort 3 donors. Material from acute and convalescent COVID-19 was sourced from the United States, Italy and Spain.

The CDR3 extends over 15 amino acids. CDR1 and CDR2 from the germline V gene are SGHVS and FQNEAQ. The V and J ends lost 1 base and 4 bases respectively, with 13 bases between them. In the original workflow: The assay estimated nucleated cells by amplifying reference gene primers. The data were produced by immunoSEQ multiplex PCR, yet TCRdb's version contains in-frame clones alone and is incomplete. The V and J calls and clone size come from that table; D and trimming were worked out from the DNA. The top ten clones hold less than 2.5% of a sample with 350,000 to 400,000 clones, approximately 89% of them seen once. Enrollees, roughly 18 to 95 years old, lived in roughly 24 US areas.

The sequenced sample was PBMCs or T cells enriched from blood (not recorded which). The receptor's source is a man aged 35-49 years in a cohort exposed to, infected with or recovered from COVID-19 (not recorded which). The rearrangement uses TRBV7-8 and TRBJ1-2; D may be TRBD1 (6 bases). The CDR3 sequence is CASSLGTGSIYGYTF. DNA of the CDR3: TGTGCCAGCAGCTTAGGTACAGGGTCTATCTATGGCTACACCTTC. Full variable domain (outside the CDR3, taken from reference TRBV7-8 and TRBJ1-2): GAGVSQSPRYKVAKRGQDVALRCDPISGHVSLFWYQQALGQGPEFLTYFQNEAQLDKSGLPSDRFFAERPEGSVSTLKIQRTQQEDSAVYLCASSLGTGSIYGYTFGSGTRLTVV.